The 8 T cell receptor beta chains in this list originate from one sample, sequenced in a study of regulatory T cells in long-lasting Graves disease. Specified time point: newly diagnosed GD, antithyroid drugs for less than 3 months. After RNA was extracted from PBMCs, the TCR library was made from it. CDR3 regions were amplified by Arm-PCR using iRepertoire HTBI primers to build TCR beta libraries. TCRdb re-called the multiplex PCR reads with MiXCR, one entry per CDR3 protein. The data hold hundreds of thousands of distinct CDR3 sequences, with around 15% observed a single time. The sample also formed part of further work on T cells in Graves' hyperthyroidism and ophthalmopathy.

The specimen was peripheral blood mononuclear cells (PBMCs), collected at new diagnosis, from a patient treated with antithyroid drugs. The origin of the receptors is a woman aged 25 to 39 with Graves disease.

This clonotype was found many times. V and J are TRBV27 and TRBJ1-2, with unresolved D. This CDR3 region has 13 residues. Germline loops: CDR1 MNHEY, CDR2 SMNVEV (reference sequence). Trimming left V 4 bases short and J 7 bases short, with 13 bases between. The CDR3: CASSSSGRIGYTF. CDR3 sequence (DNA): TGTGCCAGCAGTTCGAGTGGGCGGATTGGCTACACCTTC.

This clonotype showed up many times. V usage is TRBV19 and J usage is TRBJ1-5; D uncertain. CDR3 length: 18 amino acids. CDR1 and CDR2 (germline): LNHDA, SQIVND (reference sequence). V was cut by 6 bases and J by 1 base, with 22 bases left in between. The CDR3 nucleotides read TGTGCCAGTAGCCCTAGACTTGGACCGAGCATAAGCAATCAGCCCCAGCATTTT. It yields the protein CASSPRLGPSISNQPQHF.

This chain links TRBV30 with TRBJ1-1, with D perhaps matching TRBD1 (6 bases). This CDR3 comprises 15 residues. V was shortened by 3 bases and J by 10 bases, with 24 bases between the two germline ends. CDR1 is GTSNPN, CDR2 SVGIG, per germline (reference sequence). CDR3 sequence (DNA): TGTGCCTGGAGGGAGATCGGGGGGCGCCTCTTTCGAGCTTTCTTT. This gives the protein CAWREIGGRLFRAFF.

J is TRBJ1-4 and V is TRBV19, with a tentative D call TRBD1 (5 bases). The CDR3 is 15 residues long. Trimming took 6 bases from V and 8 from J, leaving 19 bases between them. From germline, CDR1 is LNHDA and CDR2 SQIVND (reference sequence). CDR3 amino acids: CASSYRGRVEEKLFF. CDR3 bases: TGTGCCAGTAGCTACCGGGGCAGGGTAGAGGAAAAACTGTTTTTT. Full variable domain (missing parts from reference TRBV19 and TRBJ1-4): DGGITQSPKYLFRKEGQNVTLSCEQNLNHDAMYWYRQDPGQGLRLIYYSQIVNDFQKGDIAEGYSVSREKKESFPLTVTSAQKNPTAFYLCASSYRGRVEEKLFFGSGTQLSVL.

This chain links TRBV7-2 with TRBJ1-5; the match to TRBD1 covers 11 bases. Germline V CDR1 and CDR2: SGHTA, FQGNSA. Trimming cost V 5 bases and J 5 bases; bases outside gene matches: 8. The CDR3 has 16 amino acids. CDR3 region: CASSTRRDRGDQPQHF. CDR3 nucleotide sequence: TGTGCCAGCAGCACACGCCGGGACAGGGGGGATCAGCCCCAGCATTTT.

The table lists this clonotype with many counts. The chain carries TRBV5-4 and TRBJ2-3; unclear D gene. The germline V and J ends were trimmed by 5 bases and 2 bases, with 9 bases remaining between them. The CDR3 is made up of 13 amino acids. Per germline, CDR1 SGHNT and CDR2 YYREEE (reference sequence). CDR3 in amino acids: CASSHDSTDTQYF. The CDR3 DNA sequence: TGTGCCAGCAGTCACGACTCCACAGATACGCAGTATTTT.

This clonotype was seen repeatedly, ten times or more. The chain joins TRBV29-1 to TRBJ2-3; 13 positions agree with TRBD2. There are 15 residues in the CDR3. V trimming: 4 bases; J trimming: 0 bases; junction bases outside the gene matches: 1. Germline loops: CDR1 SQVTM, CDR2 ANQGSEA. This CDR3 is CSVGLAGGSTDTQYF. The CDR3 coding sequence is TGCAGCGTTGGACTAGCGGGAGGTAGCACAGATACGCAGTATTTT.

For this clonotype: Only one base separates this from a far larger clonotype, so it likely reflects a read error. The J gene is TRBJ2-3, the V gene TRBV11-2; tentatively, D is TRBD1 or TRBD2 (5 bases each). The end of the DNA fits TRBJ2-4 better, so the J call may be wrong. Germline V gene data show CDR1 as SGHAT and CDR2 as FQNNGV. The CDR3 contains 17 residues. The CDR3 spells CASSPNGAADRDYDQYF. CDR3 DNA: TGTGCCAGCAGCCCCAACGGCGCGGCAGACAGAGACTACGATCAGTACTTC.